The source of this TCR beta chain is a study of blood T cell repertoires in COVID-19. For the study at large: Researchers got acute and convalescent COVID-19 samples from the United States, Italy and Spain.

The germline gives CDR1 SGDLS, CDR2 YYNGEE. CDR3 length equals 19 residues. Trimming took off 0 bases at V and 4 bases at J, with 25 bases between the two ends. Per the study methods: Amplification from reference gene primers served as the basis for estimated nucleated cell counts. The repertoire was sequenced with immunoSEQ multiplex PCR; TCRdb's copy has only in-frame clones and lacks some. The V and J calls and clone size are taken from that table; D and trimming were inferred from the DNA. This table holds around 100,000 clones, roughly nine tenths found once. The specimen sequenced was peripheral blood. The chain links TRBV9 to TRBJ2-5, with D tentatively TRBD2 (6 bases). This TCR came from a human donor in a cohort sampled during active COVID-19. The CDR3 DNA reads TGTGCCAGCAGCGTAGATGCGGGATGGACTTATTCCAGTGTAGAGACCCAGTACTTC. This sequence encodes CASSVDAGWTYSSVETQYF.